One T cell receptor beta chain is described in this entry. The data belong to a study of blood T cell repertoires in COVID-19. The CDR3 loop spans 17 amino acids. CDR1 and CDR2 from the germline V gene are SGHDT and YYEEEE. V lost 3 bases, J lost 4 bases, and 8 bases stayed unmatched. The assay was immunoSEQ multiplex PCR, and TCRdb's table has in-frame clones only and misses some. The sample lists 150,000 to 200,000 clones, about 83% occurring once. This chain links TRBV5-6 with TRBJ1-3, with 12 bases identical to TRBD1. The material sequenced was peripheral blood. The source is a person between 65 and 80 years old with COVID-19, enrolled during active disease. Here the CDR3 DNA reads TGTGCCAGCAGCTCCGGGACAGGGGGCTTCACGGGAAACACCATATATTTT. Protein: CASSSGTGGFTGNTIYF.